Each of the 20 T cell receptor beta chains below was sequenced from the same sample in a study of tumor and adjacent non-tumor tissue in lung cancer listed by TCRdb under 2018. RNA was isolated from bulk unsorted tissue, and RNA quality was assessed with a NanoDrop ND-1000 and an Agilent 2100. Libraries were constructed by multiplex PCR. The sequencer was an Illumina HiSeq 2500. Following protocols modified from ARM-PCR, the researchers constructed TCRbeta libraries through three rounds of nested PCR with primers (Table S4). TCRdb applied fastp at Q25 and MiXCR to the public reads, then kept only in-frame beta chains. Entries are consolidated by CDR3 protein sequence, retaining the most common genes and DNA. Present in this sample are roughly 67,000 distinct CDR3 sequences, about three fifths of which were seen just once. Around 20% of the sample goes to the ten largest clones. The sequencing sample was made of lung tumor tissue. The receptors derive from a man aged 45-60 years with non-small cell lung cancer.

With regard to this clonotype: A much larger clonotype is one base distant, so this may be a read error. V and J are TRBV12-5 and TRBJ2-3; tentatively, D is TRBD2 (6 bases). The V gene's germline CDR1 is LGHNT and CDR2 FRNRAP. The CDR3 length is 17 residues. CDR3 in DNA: TGTGCTAGTGGTCCAACCGGGGGAGGTACTAGCACATATACGCAGTATTTT. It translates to CASGPTGGGTSTYTQYF.

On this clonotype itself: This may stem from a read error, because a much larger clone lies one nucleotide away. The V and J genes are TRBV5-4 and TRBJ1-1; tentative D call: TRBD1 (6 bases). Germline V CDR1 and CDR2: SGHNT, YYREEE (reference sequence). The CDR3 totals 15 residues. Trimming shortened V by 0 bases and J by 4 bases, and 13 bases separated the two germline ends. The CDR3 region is CASSLASGVATEAFF. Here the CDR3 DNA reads TGTGCCAGCAGCTTGGCGTCAGGGGTTGCCACTGAAGCTTTCTTT.

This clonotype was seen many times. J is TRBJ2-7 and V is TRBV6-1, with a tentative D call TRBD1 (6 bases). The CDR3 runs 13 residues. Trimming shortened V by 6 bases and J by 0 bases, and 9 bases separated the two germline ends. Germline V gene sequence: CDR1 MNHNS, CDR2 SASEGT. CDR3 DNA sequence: TGTGCCAGCAGACACAGGGACTCCTACGAGCAGTACTTC. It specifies CASRHRDSYEQYF.

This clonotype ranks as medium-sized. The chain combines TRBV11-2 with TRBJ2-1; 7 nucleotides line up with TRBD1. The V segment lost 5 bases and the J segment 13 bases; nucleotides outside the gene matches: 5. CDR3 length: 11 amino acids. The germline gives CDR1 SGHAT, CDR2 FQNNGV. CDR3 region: CASSLQGFQFF. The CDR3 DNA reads TGTGCCAGCAGCCTACAGGGGTTTCAGTTCTTC.

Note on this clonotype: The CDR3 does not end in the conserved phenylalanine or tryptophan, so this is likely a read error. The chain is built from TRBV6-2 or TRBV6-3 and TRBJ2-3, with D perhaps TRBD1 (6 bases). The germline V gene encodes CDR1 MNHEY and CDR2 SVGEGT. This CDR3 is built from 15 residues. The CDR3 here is CTSRSGQPGTDTQYL. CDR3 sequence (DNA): TGTACCAGCAGGTCGGGACAACCTGGCACAGATACGCAGTATTTG.

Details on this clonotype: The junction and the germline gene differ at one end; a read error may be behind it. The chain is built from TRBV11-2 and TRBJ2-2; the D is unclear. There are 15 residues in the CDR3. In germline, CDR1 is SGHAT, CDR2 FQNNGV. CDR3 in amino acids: CVSSNQPCEAGELFF. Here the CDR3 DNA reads TGTGTCAGCAGCAATCAACCATGTGAGGCCGGGGAGCTGTTTTTT.

This CDR3 is CASSKPQNIQYF. The DNA of the CDR3 is TGTGCCAGCAGCAAACCTCAAAACATTCAGTACTTC. The chain couples TRBV28 to TRBJ2-4; D unresolved. The CDR3 length is 12 residues. Germline CDR1 is MDHEN and CDR2 is SYDVKM. Between the trimmed V and J ends, which lost 6 bases and 5 bases, there was a span of 8 bases. The variable domain in full, completed from reference TRBV28 and TRBJ2-4, reads DVKVTQSSRYLVKRTGEKVFLECVQDMDHENMFWYRQDPGLGLRLIYFSYDVKMKEKGDIPEGYSVSREKKERFSLILESASTNQTSMYLCASSKPQNIQYFGAGTRLSVL.

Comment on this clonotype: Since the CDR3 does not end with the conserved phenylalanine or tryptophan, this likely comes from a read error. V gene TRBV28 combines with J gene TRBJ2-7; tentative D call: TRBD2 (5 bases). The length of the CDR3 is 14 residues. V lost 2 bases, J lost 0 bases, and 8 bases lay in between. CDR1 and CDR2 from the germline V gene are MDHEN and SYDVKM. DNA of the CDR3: TGTGCCAGCAGTTTAGGAGGTGGCTCCTACGAGCAGTACATC. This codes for CASSLGGGSYEQYI.

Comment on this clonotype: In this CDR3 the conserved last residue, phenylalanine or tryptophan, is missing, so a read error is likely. This chain's CDR3 is CVNSPGQGTQETQYC. The CDR3, as DNA: TGTGTCAACAGCCCGGGACAGGGGACCCAAGAGACCCAGTACTGC. The rearrangement joins TRBV5-5 to TRBJ2-5; TRBD1 matches 10 bases. CDR1 is SGHKS and CDR2 is YYEKEE in the germline V gene (reference sequence). CDR3 length equals 15 residues.

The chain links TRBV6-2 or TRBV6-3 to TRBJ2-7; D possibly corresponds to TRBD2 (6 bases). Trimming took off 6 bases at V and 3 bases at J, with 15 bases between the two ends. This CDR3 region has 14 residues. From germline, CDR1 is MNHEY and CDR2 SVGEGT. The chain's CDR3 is CASRNQGLVYEQYF. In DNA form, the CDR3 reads TGTGCCAGCAGGAATCAGGGACTTGTCTACGAGCAGTACTTC.

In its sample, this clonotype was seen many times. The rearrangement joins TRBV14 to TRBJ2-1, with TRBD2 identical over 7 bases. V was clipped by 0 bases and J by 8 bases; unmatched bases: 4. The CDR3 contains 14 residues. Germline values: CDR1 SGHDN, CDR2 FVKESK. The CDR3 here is CASSQETGGDEQFF. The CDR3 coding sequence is TGTGCCAGCAGCCAAGAAACGGGAGGCGATGAGCAGTTCTTC.

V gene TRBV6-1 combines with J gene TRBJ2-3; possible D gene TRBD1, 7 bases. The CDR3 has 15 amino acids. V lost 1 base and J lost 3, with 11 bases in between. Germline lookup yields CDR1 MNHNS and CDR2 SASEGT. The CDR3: CASSEDQGGTDTQYF. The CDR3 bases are TGTGCCAGCAGTGAAGACCAGGGGGGAACAGATACGCAGTATTTT.

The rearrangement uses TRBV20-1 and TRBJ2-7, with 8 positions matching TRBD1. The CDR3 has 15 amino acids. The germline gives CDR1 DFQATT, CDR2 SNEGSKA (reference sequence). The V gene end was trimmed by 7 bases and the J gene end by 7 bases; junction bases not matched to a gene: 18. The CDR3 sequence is CSVIRWDRWLGEQYF. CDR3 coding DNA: TGCAGTGTTATCCGGTGGGACAGGTGGCTGGGGGAGCAGTACTTC.

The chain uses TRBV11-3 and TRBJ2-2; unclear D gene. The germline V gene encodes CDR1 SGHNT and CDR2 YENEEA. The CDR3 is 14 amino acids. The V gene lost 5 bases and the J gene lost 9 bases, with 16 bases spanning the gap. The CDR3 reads CASSPRTDLRELFF. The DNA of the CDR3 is TGTGCCAGCAGCCCGAGGACGGATCTCAGGGAGCTGTTTTTT.

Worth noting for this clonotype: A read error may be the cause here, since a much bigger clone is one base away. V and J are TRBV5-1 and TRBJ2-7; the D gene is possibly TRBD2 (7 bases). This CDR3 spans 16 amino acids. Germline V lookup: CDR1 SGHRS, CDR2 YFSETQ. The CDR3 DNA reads TGCGCCAGCAGCTTGGTAGGGGGGGTACCCTCCTACGAGCAGCACTTC. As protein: CASSLVGGVPSYEQHF.

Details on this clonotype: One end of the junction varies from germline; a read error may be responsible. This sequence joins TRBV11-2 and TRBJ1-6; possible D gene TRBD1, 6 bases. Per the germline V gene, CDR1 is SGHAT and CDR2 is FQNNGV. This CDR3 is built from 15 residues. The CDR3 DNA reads TGTGACAGCAGCTTTGGGACAAGGGTAGGATCACCCCTCCACTTT. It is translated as CDSSFGTRVGSPLHF.

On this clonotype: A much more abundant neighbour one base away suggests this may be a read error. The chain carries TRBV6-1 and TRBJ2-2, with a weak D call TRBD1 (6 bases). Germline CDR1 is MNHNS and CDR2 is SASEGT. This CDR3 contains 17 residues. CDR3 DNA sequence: TGTGCCAGCAGTAAGAACTGGGACAACAGGGTCCCCGGGGAGCTGATTTTT. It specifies CASSKNWDNRVPGELIF.

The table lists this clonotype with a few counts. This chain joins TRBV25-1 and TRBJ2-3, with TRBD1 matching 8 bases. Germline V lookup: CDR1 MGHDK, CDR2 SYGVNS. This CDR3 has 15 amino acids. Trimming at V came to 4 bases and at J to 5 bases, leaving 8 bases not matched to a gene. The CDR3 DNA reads TGTGCCAGCAGTGCCCTACAGGGGGAGATAGATACGCAGTATTTT. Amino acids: CASSALQGEIDTQYF.

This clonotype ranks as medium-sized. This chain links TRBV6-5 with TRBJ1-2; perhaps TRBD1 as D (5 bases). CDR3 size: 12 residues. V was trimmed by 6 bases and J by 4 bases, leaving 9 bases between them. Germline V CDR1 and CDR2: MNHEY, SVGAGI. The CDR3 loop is CASRTEPYGYTF. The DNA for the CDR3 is TGTGCCAGCAGGACAGAACCCTATGGCTACACCTTC.

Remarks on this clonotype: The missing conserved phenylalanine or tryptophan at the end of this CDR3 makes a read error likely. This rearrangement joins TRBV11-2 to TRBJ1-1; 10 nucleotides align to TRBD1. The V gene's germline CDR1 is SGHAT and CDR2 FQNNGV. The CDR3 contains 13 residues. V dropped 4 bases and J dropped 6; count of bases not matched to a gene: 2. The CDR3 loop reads CASSWTGGPEAFL. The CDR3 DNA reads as TGTGCCAGCAGCTGGACAGGGGGACCTGAAGCTTTCCTT.